Shown below are 5 T cell receptor beta chains from a single sample sequenced in a study of blood T cell repertoires in COVID-19. Sequencing was performed with immunoSEQ multiplex PCR; in TCRdb, only in-frame clones are kept and a portion is missing. The table lists a few hundred thousand clones, about four fifths of them singletons. Material: PBMCs or T cells enriched from blood (not recorded which). Source of these receptors: a man aged 45-65 years who had recovered from COVID-19.

This clone was observed a single time. This chain connects TRBV9 to TRBJ1-3; TRBD1 agrees at 8 bases. CDR1 is SGDLS, CDR2 YYNGEE, per germline. Trimming cost V 0 bases and J 0 bases; bases outside gene matches: 8. The CDR3 loop spans 18 amino acids. The CDR3 loop reads CASSVASTGTGSGNTIYF. Here the CDR3 DNA reads TGTGCCAGCAGCGTAGCATCAACCGGGACAGGCTCTGGAAACACCATATATTTT.

The V call is TRBV7-8, the J call TRBJ2-7; 13 bases align to TRBD2. Germline lookup yields CDR1 SGHVS and CDR2 FQNEAQ. This CDR3 is built from 14 residues. V was pared by 4 bases and J by 7 bases, with 4 bases of the junction left unmatched. CDR3 DNA: TGTGCCAGCAGCTACGGGACTAGCGGGAAAGAGCAGTACTTC. Translation: CASSYGTSGKEQYF. Drawing the rest from reference TRBV7-8 and TRBJ2-7, the complete variable domain is GAGVSQSPRYKVAKRGQDVALRCDPISGHVSLFWYQQALGQGPEFLTYFQNEAQLDKSGLPSDRFFAERPEGSVSTLKIQRTQQEDSAVYLCASSYGTSGKEQYFGPGTRLTVT.

This chain links TRBV6-5 with TRBJ1-2, with TRBD1 identical over 7 bases. This CDR3 has 15 residues. From germline, CDR1 is MNHEY and CDR2 SVGAGI. V lost 0 bases and J lost 4; bases outside the gene matches: 5. CDR3 bases: TGTGCCAGCAGTTACTCCCATGACAGGGCCTATGGCTACACCTTC. The encoded protein is CASSYSHDRAYGYTF.

The V call is TRBV7-6, the J call TRBJ2-2, with no clear D. The CDR3 runs to 11 residues. V gave up 6 bases and J gave up 4 bases, with 3 bases separating them. The germline CDR1 and CDR2 sequences are SGHVS and FNYEAQ. CDR3 protein: CASRLTGELFF. The CDR3 nucleotides read TGTGCCAGCAGACTCACCGGGGAGCTGTTTTTT.

V usage is TRBV30 and J usage is TRBJ2-1; 7 bases line up with TRBD2. With 4 bases clipped from V and 6 bases from J, the junction kept 9 bases outside the gene matches. This CDR3 is built from 14 residues. CDR1 and CDR2 (germline): GTSNPN, SVGIG (reference sequence). CDR3 region: CAWTRGAGLNEQFF. The CDR3, as DNA: TGTGCCTGGACGCGGGGAGCGGGGCTCAATGAGCAGTTCTTC.